This is a list of T cell receptor beta chains from one sample in a study of cytomegalovirus exposure and HLA in healthy donors. Produced via immunoSEQ multiplex PCR; TCRdb's table is partial and in-frame only. Found here are about 160,000 clones, 78% of them singletons; the top ten hold approximately 3.1%. The sample taken for sequencing was PBMCs. These receptors were obtained from a woman in her 40s in good health and CMV-seronegative. CDR3s include the opening cysteine and the closing phenylalanine or tryptophan. A D gene is named only where the DNA matches it firmly. Clone size is not always given. Where it is, it says once, few, many or a class for expanded clones.

j_call d_call v_call clone_size cdr3_nt cdr3_aa
TRBJ1-2 . TRBV6-1 . TGTGCCAGCAGCGCCGACTCCCGCTATGGCTACACCTTC CASSADSRYGYTF
TRBJ1-5 TRBD1 TRBV4-1 . TGCGCCAGCAGCCCAATACATTCGGACAGGGGGAATCAGCCCCAGCATTTT CASSPIHSDRGNQPQHF
TRBJ1-3 TRBD1 TRBV7-8 . TGTGCCAGCAGCAAAGACAGGGGGCTGTCTGGAAACACCATATATTTT CASSKDRGLSGNTIYF
TRBJ2-2 . TRBV5-1 . TGCGCCAGCAGCTTGGATGGCGGGGTCTCCGCCGGGGAGCTGTTTTTT CASSLDGGVSAGELFF
TRBJ1-1 . TRBV5-1 . TGCGCCAGCAGCCCGGGACGGACTAAAACTGAAGCTTTCTTT CASSPGRTKTEAFF
TRBJ2-3 TRBD2 TRBV6-1 . TGTGCCAGCACTAGGTTAAGCGGGGGAATAGATACGCAGTATTTT CASTRLSGGIDTQYF
TRBJ2-7 TRBD1 TRBV6-8 . TGTGCCAGCAGTTCCGGGGACAGAAAGTACGAGCAGTACTTC CASSSGDRKYEQYF
TRBJ1-2 . TRBV6-5 few TGTGCCAGCAGTTCCCTCTCAACGACAGGCAACTATGGCTACACCTTC CASSSLSTTGNYGYTF
TRBJ1-1 TRBD1 TRBV7-2 . TGTGCCAGCAGCCCCCATCAGGGGGGCACTGAAGCTTTCTTT CASSPHQGGTEAFF
TRBJ2-2 TRBD1 TRBV10-1 . TGCGCCAGCAGTGCCCGGGACAGGGGGGCCGGGGAGCTGTTTTTT CASSARDRGAGELFF